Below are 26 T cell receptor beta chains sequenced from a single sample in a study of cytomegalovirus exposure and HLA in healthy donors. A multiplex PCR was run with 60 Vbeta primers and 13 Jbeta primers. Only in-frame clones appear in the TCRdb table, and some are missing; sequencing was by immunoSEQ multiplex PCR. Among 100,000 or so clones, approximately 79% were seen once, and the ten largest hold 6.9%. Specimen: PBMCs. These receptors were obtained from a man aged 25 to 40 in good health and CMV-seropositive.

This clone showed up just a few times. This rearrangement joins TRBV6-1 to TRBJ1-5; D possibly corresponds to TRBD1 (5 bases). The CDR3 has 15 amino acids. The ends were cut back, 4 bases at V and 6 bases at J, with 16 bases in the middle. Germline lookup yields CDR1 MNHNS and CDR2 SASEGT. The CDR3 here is CASSAAGTSSQPQHF. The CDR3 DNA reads TGTGCCAGCAGTGCGGCGGGGACGTCGAGTCAGCCCCAGCATTTT.

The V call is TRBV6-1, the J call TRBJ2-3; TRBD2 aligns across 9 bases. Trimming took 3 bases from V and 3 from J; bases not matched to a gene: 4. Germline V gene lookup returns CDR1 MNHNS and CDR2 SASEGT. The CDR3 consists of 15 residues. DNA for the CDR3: TGTGCCAGCAGTGATAGCGGGGGCCAGACAGATACGCAGTATTTT. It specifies CASSDSGGQTDTQYF.

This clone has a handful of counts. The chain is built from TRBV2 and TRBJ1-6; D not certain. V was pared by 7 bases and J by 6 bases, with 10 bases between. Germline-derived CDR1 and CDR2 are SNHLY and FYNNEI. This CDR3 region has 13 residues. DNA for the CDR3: TGTGCCAGCACAGCGGGGATTAATTCACCCCTCCACTTT. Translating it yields CASTAGINSPLHF.

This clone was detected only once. In DNA, the CDR3 is TGCGCCAGCAGCAGACAGTCCCCAGCCGCAACTAATGAAAAACTGTTTTTT. Its translation: CASSRQSPAATNEKLFF. The gene calls are TRBV4-1 and TRBJ1-4; possibly TRBD1 for D (5 bases). Trimming shortened V by 5 bases and J by 0 bases, and 16 bases separated the two germline ends. The length of the CDR3 is 17 residues. Germline V lookup: CDR1 MGHRA, CDR2 YSYEKL.

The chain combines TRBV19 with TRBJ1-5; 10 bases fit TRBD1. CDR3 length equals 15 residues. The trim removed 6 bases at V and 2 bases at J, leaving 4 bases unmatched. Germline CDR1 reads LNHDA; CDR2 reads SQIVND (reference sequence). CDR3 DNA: TGTGCCAGTAGGGCCGGGACAGGGGGCAATCAGCCCCAGCATTTT. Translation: CASRAGTGGNQPQHF.

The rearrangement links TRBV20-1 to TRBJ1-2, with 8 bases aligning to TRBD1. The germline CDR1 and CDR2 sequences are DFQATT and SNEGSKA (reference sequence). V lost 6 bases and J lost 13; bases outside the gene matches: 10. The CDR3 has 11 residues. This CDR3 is CSAAGTGGITF. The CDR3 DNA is TGCAGTGCAGCCGGGACAGGAGGAATCACCTTC.

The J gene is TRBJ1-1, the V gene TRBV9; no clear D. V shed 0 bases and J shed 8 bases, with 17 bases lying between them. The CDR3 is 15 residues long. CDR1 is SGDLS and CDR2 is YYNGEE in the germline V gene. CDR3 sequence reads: CASSVDGRVSGEAFF. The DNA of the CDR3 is TGTGCCAGCAGCGTAGACGGGAGGGTGAGCGGGGAAGCTTTCTTT.

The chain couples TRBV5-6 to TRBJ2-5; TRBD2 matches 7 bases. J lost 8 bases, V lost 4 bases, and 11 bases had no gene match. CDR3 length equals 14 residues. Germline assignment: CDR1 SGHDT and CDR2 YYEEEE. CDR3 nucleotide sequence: TGTGCCAGCAGCCCCCGGACTAGGGACCTTACCCAGTACTTC. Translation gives CASSPRTRDLTQYF.

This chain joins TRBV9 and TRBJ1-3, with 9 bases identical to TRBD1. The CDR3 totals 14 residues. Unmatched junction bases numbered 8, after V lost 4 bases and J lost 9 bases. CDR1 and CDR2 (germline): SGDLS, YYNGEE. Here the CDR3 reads CASSSTGTGPTIYF. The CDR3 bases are TGTGCCAGCAGCTCCACGGGGACAGGGCCCACCATATATTTT.

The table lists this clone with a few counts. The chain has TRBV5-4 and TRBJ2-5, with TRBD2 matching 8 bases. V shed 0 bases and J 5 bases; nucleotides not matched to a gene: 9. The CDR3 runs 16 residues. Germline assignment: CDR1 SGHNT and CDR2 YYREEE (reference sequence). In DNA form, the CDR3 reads TGTGCCAGCAGCTTGGATCACGGGGGGGCCGCGGAGACCCAGTACTTC. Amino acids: CASSLDHGGAAETQYF.

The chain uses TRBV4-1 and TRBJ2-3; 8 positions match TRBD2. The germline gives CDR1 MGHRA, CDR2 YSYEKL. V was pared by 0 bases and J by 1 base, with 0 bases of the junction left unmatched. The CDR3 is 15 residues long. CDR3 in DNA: TGCGCCAGCAGCCAAGACGGGGGGGGCACAGATACGCAGTATTTT. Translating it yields CASSQDGGGTDTQYF.

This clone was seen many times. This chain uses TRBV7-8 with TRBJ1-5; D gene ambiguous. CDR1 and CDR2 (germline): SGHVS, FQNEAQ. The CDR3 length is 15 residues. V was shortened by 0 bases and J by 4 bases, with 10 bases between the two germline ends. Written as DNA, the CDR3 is TGTGCCAGCAGCTTAGCCCTTCAACTTAATCAGCCCCAGCATTTT. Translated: CASSLALQLNQPQHF.

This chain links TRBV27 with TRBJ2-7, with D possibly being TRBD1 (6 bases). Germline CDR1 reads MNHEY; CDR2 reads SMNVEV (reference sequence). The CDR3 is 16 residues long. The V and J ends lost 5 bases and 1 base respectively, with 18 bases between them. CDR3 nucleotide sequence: TGTGCCAGCAGTCTCACCTCCGGGACAAAATCCTACGAGCAGTACTTC. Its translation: CASSLTSGTKSYEQYF.

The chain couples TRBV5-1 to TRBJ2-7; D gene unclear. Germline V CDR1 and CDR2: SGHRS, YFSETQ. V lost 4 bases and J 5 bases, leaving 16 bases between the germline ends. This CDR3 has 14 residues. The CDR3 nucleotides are TGCGCCAGCAGCCTTGGCTCGGGTAGCCACGAGCAGTACTTC. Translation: CASSLGSGSHEQYF.

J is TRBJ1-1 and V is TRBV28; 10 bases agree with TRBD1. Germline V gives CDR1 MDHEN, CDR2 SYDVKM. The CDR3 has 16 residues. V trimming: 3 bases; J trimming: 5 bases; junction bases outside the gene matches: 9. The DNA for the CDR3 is TGTGCCAGCAGTTTTCCCGCGGGACAGGGGAGGACTGAAGCTTTCTTT. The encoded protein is CASSFPAGQGRTEAFF.

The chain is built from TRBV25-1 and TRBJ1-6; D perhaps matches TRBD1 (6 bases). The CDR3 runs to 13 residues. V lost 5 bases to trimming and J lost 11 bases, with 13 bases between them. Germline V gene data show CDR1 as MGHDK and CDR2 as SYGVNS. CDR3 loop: CASSILTGAPLHF. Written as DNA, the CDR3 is TGTGCCAGCAGTATTTTGACAGGAGCACCCCTCCACTTT.

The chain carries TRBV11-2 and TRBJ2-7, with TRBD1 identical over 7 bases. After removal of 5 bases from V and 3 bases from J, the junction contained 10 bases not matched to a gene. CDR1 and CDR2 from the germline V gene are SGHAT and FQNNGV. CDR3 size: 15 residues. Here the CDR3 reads CASSPTGFRSYEQYF. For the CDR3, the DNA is TGTGCCAGCAGCCCGACAGGGTTTAGAAGCTACGAGCAGTACTTC.

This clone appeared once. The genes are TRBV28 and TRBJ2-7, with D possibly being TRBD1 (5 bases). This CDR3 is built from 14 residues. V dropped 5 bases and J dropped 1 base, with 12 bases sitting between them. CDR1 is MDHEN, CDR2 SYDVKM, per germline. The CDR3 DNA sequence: TGTGCCAGCAGTCAACCTCAGGGATCCTACGAGCAGTACTTC. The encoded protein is CASSQPQGSYEQYF.

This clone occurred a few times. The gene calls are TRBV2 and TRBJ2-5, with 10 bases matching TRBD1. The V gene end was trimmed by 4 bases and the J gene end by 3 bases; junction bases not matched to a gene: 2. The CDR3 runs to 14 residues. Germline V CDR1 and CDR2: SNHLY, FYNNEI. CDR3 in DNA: TGTGCCAGCAGTGCCGGGACAGGGGAAGAGACCCAGTACTTC. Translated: CASSAGTGEETQYF.

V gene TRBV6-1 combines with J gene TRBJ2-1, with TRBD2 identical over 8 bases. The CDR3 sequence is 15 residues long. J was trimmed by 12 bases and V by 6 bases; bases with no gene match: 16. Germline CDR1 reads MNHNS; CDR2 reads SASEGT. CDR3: CASSQLVGLGQGQFF. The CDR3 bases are TGTGCCAGCAGCCAACTAGTGGGACTAGGGCAAGGGCAGTTCTTC.

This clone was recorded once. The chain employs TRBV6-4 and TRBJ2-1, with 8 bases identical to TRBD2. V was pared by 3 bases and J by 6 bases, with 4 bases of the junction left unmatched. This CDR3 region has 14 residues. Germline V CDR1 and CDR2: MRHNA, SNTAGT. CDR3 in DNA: TGTGCCAGCAGTGAGGCGGGGGGACTCAATGAGCAGTTCTTC. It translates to CASSEAGGLNEQFF.

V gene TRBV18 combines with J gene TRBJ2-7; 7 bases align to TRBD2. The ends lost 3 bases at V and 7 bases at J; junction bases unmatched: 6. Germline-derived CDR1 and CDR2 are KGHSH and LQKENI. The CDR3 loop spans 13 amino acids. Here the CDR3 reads CASSPDARGEQYF. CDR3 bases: TGTGCCAGCTCACCGGATGCGCGGGGGGAGCAGTACTTC.

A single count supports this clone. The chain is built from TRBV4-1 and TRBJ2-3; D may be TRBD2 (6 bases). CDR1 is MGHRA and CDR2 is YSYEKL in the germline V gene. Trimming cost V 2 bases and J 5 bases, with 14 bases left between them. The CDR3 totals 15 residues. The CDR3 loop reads CASSQSGSEGDTQYF. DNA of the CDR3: TGCGCCAGCAGCCAAAGCGGGTCCGAGGGAGATACGCAGTATTTT.

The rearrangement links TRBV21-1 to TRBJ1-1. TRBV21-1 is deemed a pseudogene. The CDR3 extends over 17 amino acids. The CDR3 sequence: CASSSPAGGGGDTEAFF. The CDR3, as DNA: TGTGCCAGCAGCTCTCCGGCCGGGGGTGGGGGGGACACTGAAGCTTTCTTT.

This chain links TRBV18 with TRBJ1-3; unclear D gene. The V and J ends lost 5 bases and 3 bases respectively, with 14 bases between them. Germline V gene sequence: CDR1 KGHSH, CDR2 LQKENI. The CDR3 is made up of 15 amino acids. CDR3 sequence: CASSSSNGNGNTIYF. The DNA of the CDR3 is TGTGCCAGCTCATCATCTAACGGGAATGGAAACACCATATATTTT.

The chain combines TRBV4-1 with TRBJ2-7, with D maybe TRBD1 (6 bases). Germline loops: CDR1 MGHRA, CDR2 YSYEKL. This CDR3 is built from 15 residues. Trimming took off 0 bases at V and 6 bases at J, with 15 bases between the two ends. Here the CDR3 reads CASSQDQGSPSEQYF. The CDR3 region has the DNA TGCGCCAGCAGCCAAGATCAGGGGTCCCCTTCCGAGCAGTACTTC.